A selection of T cell receptor beta chains follows, all from one sample in a study of T cell changes during pregnancy in multiple sclerosis. Measured with immunoSEQ multiplex PCR; TCRdb has only the in-frame clones, and not every one. Altogether 100,000 or so clones are present, 75% to 95% being singletons, with the ten largest covering around 3.2%. The sample here was peripheral blood, taken in the second trimester of pregnancy. These receptors were collected from a female donor with multiple sclerosis, enrolled in a pregnancy study. The CDR3 runs from the conserved cysteine through the conserved F or W. A D gene is named only where the DNA matches it firmly.

CDR3aa | CDR3nt | j_gene | d_gene | v_gene
CAISKGTSGGGEQYF | TGTGCCATCAGCAAAGGTACTAGCGGCGGGGGGGAGCAGTACTTC | TRBJ2-7 | TRBD2 | TRBV10-3
CASSLAGQHIQYF | TGCGCCAGCAGCTTGGCAGGGCAGCACATTCAGTACTTC | TRBJ2-4 | NA | TRBV5-1
CASSPVQGREKLFF | TGTGCCAGTAGTCCCGTACAGGGGCGTGAAAAACTGTTTTTT | TRBJ1-4 | TRBD1 | TRBV19
CASSKALSGNYNEQFF | TGTGCCAGTAGTAAGGCCCTGAGCGGGAATTACAATGAGCAGTTCTTC | TRBJ2-1 | TRBD2 | TRBV19
CASSLAQNEQFF | TGTGCCAGCAGCTTAGCCCAGAATGAGCAGTTCTTC | TRBJ2-1 | NA | TRBV11-2
CASSGATGTGGEAFF | TGTGCCAGCAGCGGGGCGACAGGTACCGGTGGTGAAGCTTTCTTT | TRBJ1-1 | NA | TRBV5-5
CASSTIRGRFEQYF | TGTGCCAGCAGCACCATTAGGGGTAGGTTCGAGCAGTACTTC | TRBJ2-7 | NA | TRBV5-6
CASNTPTDTQYF | TGCGCCAGCAACACACCCACAGATACGCAGTATTTT | TRBJ2-3 | NA | TRBV5-1
CASSGAGGSTDTQYF | TGCGCCAGCAGCGGAGCGGGAGGTAGCACAGATACGCAGTATTTT | TRBJ2-3 | TRBD2 | TRBV4-1
CASSVGGTGGTQYF | TGTGCCAGCAGCGTAGGGGGGACAGGGGGCACCCAGTACTTC | TRBJ2-5 | TRBD1 | TRBV9